These 7 T cell receptor beta chains were all obtained from the same sample, sequenced in a study of OX40 agonist ivuxolimab in advanced cancers. Libraries were constructed by the immunoSEQ multiplex PCR assay. This immuneACCESS table, as held by TCRdb, lists in-frame sequences with V and J called but not all clones. Of the missing ones, under half trace to an unresolved V gene in checked studies; the others have no known cause. The sample table lists hundreds of clones, 65% to 85% of them with a count of one. The ten largest clones represent 11% of the sample. Sampling was conducted in a trial of the OX40 agonist ivuxolimab. Receptors were obtained from an adult with an advanced solid tumor such as melanoma, head and neck, liver or kidney cancer.

The rearrangement joins TRBV28 to TRBJ2-1, with TRBD1 identical over 8 bases. CDR3 size: 16 residues. Trimming at V came to 5 bases and at J to 4 bases, leaving 10 bases not matched to a gene. Germline V gene lookup returns CDR1 MDHEN and CDR2 SYDVKM. This CDR3 reads CASSLTTGANYNEQFF. The DNA for the CDR3 is TGTGCCAGCAGTCTTACGACAGGGGCTAATTACAATGAGCAGTTCTTC.

V and J are TRBV12-5 and TRBJ2-3, with D maybe TRBD1 (7 bases). The germline V gene encodes CDR1 LGHNT and CDR2 FRNRAP. V was pared by 8 bases and J by 4 bases, with 16 bases between. This CDR3 is 14 amino acids long. CDR3 loop: CASSPQGRSDTQYF. The DNA for the CDR3 is TGTGCTAGTAGTCCACAGGGGAGGTCAGATACGCAGTATTTT.

This chain uses TRBV15 with TRBJ2-1; 11 bases agree with TRBD2. Per the germline V gene, CDR1 is LNHNV and CDR2 is YYDKDF (reference sequence). The CDR3 contains 16 residues. V was pared by 5 bases and J by 5 bases, with 8 bases of the junction left unmatched. In nucleotides, the CDR3 is TGTGCCACCAGCGGACCTAGCGGGGGGCCTAACAATGAGCAGTTCTTC. This sequence encodes CATSGPSGGPNNEQFF.

This clone was picked up a small number of times. The chain links TRBV6-8 to TRBJ2-2; 11 bases match TRBD2. From germline, CDR1 is MNHGY and CDR2 SAAAGT. Losses at the gene ends were 7 bases for V and 2 bases for J; bases not matched to a gene: 6. The CDR3 is made up of 16 amino acids. The CDR3 DNA reads as TGTGCCAGCACCAAGGGACTAGCGGATAACACCGGGGAGCTGTTTTTT. Amino acids: CASTKGLADNTGELFF.

In DNA, the CDR3 is TGTGCCAGCAGTACAGAAGCCTACGAGCAGTACTTC. Protein: CASSTEAYEQYF. The chain has TRBV6-8 and TRBJ2-7; D gene unclear. V shed 5 bases and J shed 2 bases, with 7 bases lying between them. Germline loops: CDR1 MNHGY, CDR2 SAAAGT. CDR3 length: 12 residues.

There are a few counts of this clone. The genes are TRBV6-8 and TRBJ1-4, with 9 bases matching TRBD1. The CDR3 runs 14 residues. The trim removed 5 bases at V and 6 bases at J, leaving 4 bases unmatched. Germline CDR1 is MNHGY and CDR2 is SAAAGT. The CDR3 reads CASSAGTGYEKLFF. CDR3 DNA: TGTGCCAGCAGTGCCGGGACAGGGTATGAAAAACTGTTTTTT.

The chain carries TRBV6-8 and TRBJ1-4; D not certain. V was pared by 6 bases and J by 1 base, with 9 bases between. The CDR3 is 14 residues long. CDR1 MNHGY and CDR2 SAAAGT come from the germline V gene. The CDR3 spells CASRRGRTNEKLFF. DNA of the CDR3: TGTGCCAGCAGGCGGGGAAGAACTAATGAAAAACTGTTTTTT.